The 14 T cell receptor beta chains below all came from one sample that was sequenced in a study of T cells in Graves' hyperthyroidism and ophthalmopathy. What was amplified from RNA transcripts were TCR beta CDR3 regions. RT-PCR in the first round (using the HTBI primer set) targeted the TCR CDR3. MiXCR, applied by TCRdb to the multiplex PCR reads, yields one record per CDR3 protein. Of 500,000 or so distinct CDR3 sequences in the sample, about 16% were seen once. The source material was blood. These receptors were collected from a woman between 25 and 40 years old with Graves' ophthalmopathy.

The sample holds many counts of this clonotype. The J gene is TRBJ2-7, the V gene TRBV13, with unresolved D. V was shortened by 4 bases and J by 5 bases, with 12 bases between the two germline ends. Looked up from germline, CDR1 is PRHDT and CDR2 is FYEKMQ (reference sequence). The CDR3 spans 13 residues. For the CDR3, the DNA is TGTGCCAGCAGCTCCCCCCCCGGAAACGAGCAGTACTTC. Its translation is CASSSPPGNEQYF.

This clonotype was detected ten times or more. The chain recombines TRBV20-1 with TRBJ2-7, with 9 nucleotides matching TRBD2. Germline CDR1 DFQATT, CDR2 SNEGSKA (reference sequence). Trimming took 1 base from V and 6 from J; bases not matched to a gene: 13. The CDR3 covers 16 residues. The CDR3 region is CSARVGAGGPTREQYF. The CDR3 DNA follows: TGCAGTGCTAGAGTGGGGGCGGGAGGGCCGACGCGCGAGCAGTACTTC.

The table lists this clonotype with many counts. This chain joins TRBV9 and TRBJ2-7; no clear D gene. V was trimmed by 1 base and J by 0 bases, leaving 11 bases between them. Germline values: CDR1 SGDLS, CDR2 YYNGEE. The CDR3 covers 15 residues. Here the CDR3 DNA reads TGTGCCAGCAGCGTACAAACAGCCAGCTCCTACGAGCAGTACTTC. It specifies CASSVQTASSYEQYF.

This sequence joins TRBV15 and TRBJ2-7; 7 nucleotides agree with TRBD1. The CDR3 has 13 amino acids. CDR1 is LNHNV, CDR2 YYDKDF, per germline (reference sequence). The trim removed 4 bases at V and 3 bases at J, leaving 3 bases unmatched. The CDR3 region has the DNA TGTGCCACCAGCACCCGGGACAGCTACGAGCAGTACTTC. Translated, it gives CATSTRDSYEQYF. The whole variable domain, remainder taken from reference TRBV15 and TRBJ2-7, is DAMVIQNPRYQVTQFGKPVTLSCSQTLNHNVMYWYQQKSSQAPKLLFHYYDKDFNNEADTPDNFQSRRPNTSFCFLDIRSPGLGDTAMYLCATSTRDSYEQYFGPGTRLTVT.

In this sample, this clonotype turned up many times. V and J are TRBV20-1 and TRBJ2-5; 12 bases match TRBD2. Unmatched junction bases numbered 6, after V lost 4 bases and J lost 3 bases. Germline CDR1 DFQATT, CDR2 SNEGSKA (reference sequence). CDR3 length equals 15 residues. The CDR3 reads CSATPSGRGKETQYF. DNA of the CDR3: TGCAGTGCTACCCCTAGCGGGAGGGGTAAAGAGACCCAGTACTTC.

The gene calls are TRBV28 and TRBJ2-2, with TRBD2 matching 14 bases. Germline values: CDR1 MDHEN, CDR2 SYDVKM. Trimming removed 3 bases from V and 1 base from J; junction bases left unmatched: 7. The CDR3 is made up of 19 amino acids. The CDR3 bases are TGTGCCAGCAGTTTTAACCCGGGACTAGCGGGAGTGAACACCGGGGAGCTGTTTTTT. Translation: CASSFNPGLAGVNTGELFF.

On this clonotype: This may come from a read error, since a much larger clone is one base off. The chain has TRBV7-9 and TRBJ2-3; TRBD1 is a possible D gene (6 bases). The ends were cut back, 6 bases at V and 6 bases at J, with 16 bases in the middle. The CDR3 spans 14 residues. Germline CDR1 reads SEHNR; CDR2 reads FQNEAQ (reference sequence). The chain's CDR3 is CASRTGVDPDTQYF. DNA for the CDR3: TGTGCCAGCAGGACAGGTGTTGATCCCGATACGCAGTATTTT.

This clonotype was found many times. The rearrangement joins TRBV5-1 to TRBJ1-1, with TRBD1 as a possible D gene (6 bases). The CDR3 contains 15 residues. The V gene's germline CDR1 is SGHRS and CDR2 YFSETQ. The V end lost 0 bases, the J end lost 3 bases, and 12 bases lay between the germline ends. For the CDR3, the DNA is TGCGCCAGCAGCTTGGCATTCAGGGGATACACTGAAGCTTTCTTT. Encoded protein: CASSLAFRGYTEAFF.

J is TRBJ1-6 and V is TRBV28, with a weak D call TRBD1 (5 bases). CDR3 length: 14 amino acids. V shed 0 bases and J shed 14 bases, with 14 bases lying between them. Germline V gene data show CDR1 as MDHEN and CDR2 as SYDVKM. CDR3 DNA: TGTGCCAGCAGTTTATGGGGGGAACAATTGGCCCTCCACTTT. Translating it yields CASSLWGEQLALHF. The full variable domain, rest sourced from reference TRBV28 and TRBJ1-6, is DVKVTQSSRYLVKRTGEKVFLECVQDMDHENMFWYRQDPGLGLRLIYFSYDVKMKEKGDIPEGYSVSREKKERFSLILESASTNQTSMYLCASSLWGEQLALHFGNGTRLTVT.

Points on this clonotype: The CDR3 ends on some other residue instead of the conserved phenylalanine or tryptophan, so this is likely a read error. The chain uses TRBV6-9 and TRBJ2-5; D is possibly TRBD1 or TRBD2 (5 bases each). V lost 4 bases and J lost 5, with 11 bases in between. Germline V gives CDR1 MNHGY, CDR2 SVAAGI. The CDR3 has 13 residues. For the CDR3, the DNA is TGTGCCAGCAGTTTCACGGGGCTGGAGACCCAGTACCTC. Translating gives CASSFTGLETQYL.

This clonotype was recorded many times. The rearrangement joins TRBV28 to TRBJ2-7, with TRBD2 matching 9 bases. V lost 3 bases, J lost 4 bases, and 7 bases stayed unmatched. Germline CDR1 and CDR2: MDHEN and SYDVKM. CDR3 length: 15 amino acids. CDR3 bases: TGTGCCAGCAGTTTTTATGCGGGAGGGGGTTACGAGCAGTACTTC. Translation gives CASSFYAGGGYEQYF.

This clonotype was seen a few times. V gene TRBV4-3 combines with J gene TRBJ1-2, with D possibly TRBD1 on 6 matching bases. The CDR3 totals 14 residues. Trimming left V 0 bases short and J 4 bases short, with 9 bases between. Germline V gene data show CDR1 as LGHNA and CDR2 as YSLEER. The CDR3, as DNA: TGCGCCAGCAGCCAAGAAGGAGGGGGCTATGGCTACACCTTC. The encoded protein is CASSQEGGGYGYTF.

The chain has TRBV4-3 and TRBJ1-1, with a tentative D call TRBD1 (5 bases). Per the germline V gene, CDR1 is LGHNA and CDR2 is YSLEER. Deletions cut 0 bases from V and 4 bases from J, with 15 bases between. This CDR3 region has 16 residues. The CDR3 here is CASSQDRGAWGTEAFF. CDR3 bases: TGCGCCAGCAGCCAAGATCGAGGGGCCTGGGGCACTGAAGCTTTCTTT.

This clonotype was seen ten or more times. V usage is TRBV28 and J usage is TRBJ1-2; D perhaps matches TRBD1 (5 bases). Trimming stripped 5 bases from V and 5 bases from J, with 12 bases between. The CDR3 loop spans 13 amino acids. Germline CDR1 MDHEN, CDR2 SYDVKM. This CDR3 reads CASSTPGTYGYTF. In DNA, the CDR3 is TGTGCCAGCAGTACGCCCGGGACGTATGGCTACACCTTC.